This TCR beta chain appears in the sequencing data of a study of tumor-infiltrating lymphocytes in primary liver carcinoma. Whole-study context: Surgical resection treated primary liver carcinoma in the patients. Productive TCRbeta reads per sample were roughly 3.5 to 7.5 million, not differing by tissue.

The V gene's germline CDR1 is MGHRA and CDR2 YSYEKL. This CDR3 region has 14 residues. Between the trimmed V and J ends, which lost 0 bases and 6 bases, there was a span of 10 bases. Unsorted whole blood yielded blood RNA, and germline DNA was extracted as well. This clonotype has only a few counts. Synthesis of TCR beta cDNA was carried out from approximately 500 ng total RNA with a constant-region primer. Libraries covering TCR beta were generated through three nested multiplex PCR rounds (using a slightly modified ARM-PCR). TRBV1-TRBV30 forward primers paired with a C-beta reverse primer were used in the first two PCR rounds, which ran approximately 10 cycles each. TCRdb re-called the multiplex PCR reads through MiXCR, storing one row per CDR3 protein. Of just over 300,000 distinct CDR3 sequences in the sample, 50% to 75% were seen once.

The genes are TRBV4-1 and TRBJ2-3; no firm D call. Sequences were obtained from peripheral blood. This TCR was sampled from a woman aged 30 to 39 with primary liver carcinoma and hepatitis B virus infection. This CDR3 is CASSQEVVGDTQYF. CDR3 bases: TGCGCCAGCAGCCAAGAAGTCGTCGGGGATACGCAGTATTTT.